The clone carrying this T cell receptor beta chain was found a few times. The antigen is unknown. This sample is part of a study of cytomegalovirus exposure and HLA in healthy donors. The CDR3 runs to 14 residues. The V end was cut by 6 bases, the J end by 12 bases, with 23 bases between. Germline assignment: CDR1 ENHRY and CDR2 SYGVKD. Both 60 Vbeta primers and 13 Jbeta primers went into the PCR. Per the original data handling: Approximately 79 million unique TCR beta chains, some 9.9 million of them shared, were counted by a later analysis. Data came from immunoSEQ multiplex PCR; TCRdb stores just in-frame clones and leaves some out. The V and J calls and clone size were taken over from that table, and D and trimming were inferred from the DNA. The repertoire holds about 83,000 clones, with about 81% as singletons. Study-wide points: Follow-up analysis seemed to connect common viral pathogens with several of the most significant clusters identified. In a later analysis, at a false discovery rate of 0.05, some 15,000 TCR beta sequences were associated with HLA alleles.

The origin of this receptor is a man in his 60s in good health and CMV-seronegative. What was sequenced was PBMCs. The V gene is TRBV10-3, the J gene TRBJ1-2; D call uncertain. The CDR3 nucleotides are TGTGCCATCAGCAGTCGTGGCTATGGGAGTGCTGACACCTTC. As protein: CAISSRGYGSADTF.